The TCR beta chain under discussion was sequenced for a study of blood T cell repertoires in COVID-19. Trimming took 0 bases from V and 1 from J, leaving 18 bases between them. Germline V lookup: CDR1 MGHRA, CDR2 YSYEKL. The CDR3 has 18 residues. The table came from immunoSEQ multiplex PCR; TCRdb's copy has only in-frame clones and leaves some out. The sample consists of about 220,000 clones, around 82% of them appearing once. This clonotype was sampled from a woman aged 45-65 years who had been exposed to COVID-19. Sequencing input: PBMCs or T cells enriched from blood (not recorded which). The chain combines TRBV4-1 with TRBJ1-1, with D possibly matching TRBD1 (5 bases). The CDR3 is CASSQDRRGSNRNTEAFF. The CDR3 region has the DNA TGCGCCAGCAGCCAAGATCGCCGGGGGTCCAACAGGAACACTGAAGCTTTCTTT.